This T cell receptor beta chain was obtained from a study of T cells in Graves' hyperthyroidism and ophthalmopathy (dated by TCRdb to the late 2010s). Regarding the complete study: Peripheral blood was collected at initial diagnosis, before any treatment. To identify TCR V-J signatures that set the groups apart, the researchers used a discovery cohort of 100 or so patients, made up of 40 to 45 with Graves' ophthalmopathy and some 60 with stable Graves' hyperthyroidism. Prospective prediction of ophthalmopathy was tested in an independent validation cohort of 18 to 20 hyperthyroidism patients and 15 to 17 patients who later progressed to ophthalmopathy. The 75 to 100 discovery patients were divided at random into training and test sets in a 7:3 ratio. In about six Graves' hyperthyroidism patients, the study also compared T-cell repertoires from thyroid tissue with T-cell repertoires from blood. Following sampling, methimazole starting at 30 mg daily was given to hyperthyroidism patients, and high-dose intravenous methylprednisolone was given to ophthalmopathy patients. TCR Vbeta CDR3 sequencing of 135 peripheral blood samples (approximately 44 ophthalmopathy, around 80 hyperthyroidism and some 17 progressor patients) is reported in the paper. Beyond this particular receptor, the publication reports: In validation, the model predicted progression to ophthalmopathy with approximately 69% sensitivity and approximately 72% specificity, a median of around 6.6 months before onset. A 13 V-J signature model separated ophthalmopathy from stable hyperthyroidism, with around 88% sensitivity and about 81% specificity in cross-validation and 80%/75% in testing. Most expanded thyroid clonotypes (frequency above 0.001) were also found in blood, which suggests that blood repertoires may mirror thyroid immune responses. Sample size was not statistically predetermined, and blinding of investigators to group allocation was not performed.

The TCR beta CDR3 regions were amplified from RNA transcripts. A first-round RT-PCR of the TCR CDR3 used the HTBI primer set with the Qiagen OneStep RT-PCR kit. A second multiplex PCR round built the libraries, followed by size selection and purification. Libraries were sequenced paired-end with 100 bp reads on an Illumina HiSeq2000. On the study's bioinformatics: SOAPnuke was used to process the raw data, throwing out any read that contained adapters or uncalled bases, had a mean Phred below 15, or lacked an exact constant-primer or identifier match. High-quality paired reads were merged with COPE v1.2.5, and unique nucleotide sequences were defined as clonotypes. MiTCR v1.1 was used to align clonotypes to the IMGT TRBV, TRBD and TRBJ reference segments. Analysis was restricted to V-J combinations with a frequency above 0.0001, which covered roughly 99% of repertoires. The TCS score was defined as F50 (clonal expansion) divided by E x V (chaos), with BLOSUM62-based TCRdist calculated between CDR3 peptides within each V-J. Welch's t-statistics and random forest reduced around 520 V-J features to 13, which were used in a naive Bayes classifier (R e1071). TCRdb trimmed public reads at Q25 via fastp, called clones via MiXCR and kept in-frame beta chains. Here each entry gathers all rows of one CDR3 protein and keeps the most common genes and DNA. Here the V and J calls rest on TCRdb's processing, not on the authors' analysis. A total of some 580,000 distinct CDR3 sequences appear in this sample, roughly 15% of them only once. Around 3.3% of the sample goes to the ten largest clones.

The CDR3 holds 15 amino acids from the cysteine to the phenylalanine. Solely the CDR3 DNA is kept, with 45 bases framed from the first base. V and J are trimmed by 5 bases and 1 base, and the gene matches miss 7 bases of the junction. CDR1 and CDR2 were assigned from the germline V gene as SNHLY and FYNNEI. Ophthalmopathy patients had moderately to severely active disease, Clinical Activity Score of at least 3, NOSPECS grade of at least 4, and duration under 3 months. Exclusion was applied to patients with uncontrolled infections, other autoimmune diseases, pregnancy or lactation. Diagnoses relied on clinical symptoms, serum thyroxine and TRAb, thyroid ultrasound and orbital computed tomography. PBMCs were separated from roughly 10 ml of fresh peripheral blood using Ficoll-Paque density gradient centrifugation. Trizol reagent was used to extract total RNA, and RNA quality was then checked on an Agilent 2100 Bioanalyzer.

A remark on this clonotype: This clone's antigen is unknown. Base-call qualities are not available, and no considerably larger clone is one nucleotide away.

What was sequenced was blood. The source is a woman aged 40 to 55 with Graves' ophthalmopathy. The sequence is built from TRBV2 and TRBJ2-7, with 8 middle bases fitting TRBD2. The nucleotide sequence reads as follows: TGTGCCAGCAGTCCCGGGACTAGGGAATCCTACGAGCAGTACTTC. Translated, this gives CASSPGTRESYEQYF.